One sample yielded the 11 T cell receptor beta chains listed below, sequenced in a study of cytomegalovirus exposure and HLA in healthy donors (dated by TCRdb to between 2016 and 2019). Library method: the immunoSEQ multiplex PCR assay. For the multiplex PCR, a mixture combining 60 forward primers for TCR Vbeta segments and 13 reverse primers for TCR Jbeta segments was used. TCRdb took over this immuneACCESS table, retaining in-frame rearrangements with V and J assigned. Such tables are incomplete; in checked studies, under half of the missing clones stem from an unresolved V gene, and the remainder is unexplained. The sample table lists 100,000 or so clones, 83% of them with a count of one. 5.5% to 7% of the sample is in the top ten clones. Sequences were obtained from PBMCs. These receptors were collected from a man between 18 and 29 years old in good health and CMV-seronegative.

Written as DNA, the CDR3 is TGCGCCAGCAGTGAGACCTTGGGAGTAGCCTACGAGCAGTACTTC. Translation: CASSETLGVAYEQYF. This chain uses TRBV10-2 with TRBJ2-7; tentative D call: TRBD2 (5 bases). CDR3 length equals 15 residues. V lost 2 bases and J lost 2, with 13 bases in between. Germline V gene lookup returns CDR1 WSHSY and CDR2 SAAADI.

The chain recombines TRBV5-1 with TRBJ2-2; D might be TRBD2 (6 bases). The V gene's germline CDR1 is SGHRS and CDR2 YFSETQ. With 3 bases removed from V and 2 bases from J, the gap between germline ends came to 11 bases. The CDR3 spans 15 residues. The CDR3 region has the DNA TGCGCCAGCAGCTCCACAGCGGGTAACACCGGGGAGCTGTTTTTT. Its protein is CASSSTAGNTGELFF.

V is TRBV7-9 and J is TRBJ1-1; a possible D gene is TRBD1 (5 bases). CDR3 length equals 12 residues. Germline CDR1 SEHNR, CDR2 FQNEAQ (reference sequence). V was cut by 2 bases and J by 8 bases, with 9 bases left in between. The CDR3 DNA reads as TGTGCCAGCAGCTTAAAGGGGATAGAAGCTTTCTTT. As protein: CASSLKGIEAFF.

The chain recombines TRBV6-5 with TRBJ2-7; D is perhaps TRBD1 (6 bases). Germline V CDR1 and CDR2: MNHEY, SVGAGI. The V end was cut by 7 bases, the J end by 2 bases, with 12 bases between. This CDR3 contains 13 residues. DNA of the CDR3: TGTGCCAGCAATTCGGGACACCCCTACGAGCAGTACTTC. It specifies CASNSGHPYEQYF.

The rearrangement links TRBV14 to TRBJ2-2; 14 nucleotides align to TRBD2. With 0 bases clipped from V and 5 bases from J, the junction kept 2 bases outside the gene matches. The CDR3 spans 17 residues. Germline CDR1 reads SGHDN; CDR2 reads FVKESK. The CDR3 DNA is TGTGCCAGCAGCCAAGAGACTAGCGGGAGGGGAACCGGGGAGCTGTTTTTT. Amino acid sequence: CASSQETSGRGTGELFF. Complete variable domain (other parts from reference TRBV14 and TRBJ2-2): EAGVTQFPSHSVIEKGQTVTLRCDPISGHDNLYWYRRVMGKEIKFLLHFVKESKQDESGMPNNRFLAERTGGTYSTLKVQPAELEDSGVYFCASSQETSGRGTGELFFGEGSRLTVL.

The chain carries TRBV4-3 and TRBJ2-3; TRBD2 matches 12 bases. V shed 3 bases, J shed 0 bases, and the junction held 10 bases outside the gene matches. CDR1 LGHNA and CDR2 YSLEER come from the germline V gene. The CDR3 contains 19 residues. CDR3 region: CASSQGTSGHTLSTDTQYF. The CDR3 DNA is TGCGCCAGCAGCCAGGGGACTAGCGGGCACACCCTTAGCACAGATACGCAGTATTTT.

This clone came up once. The V call is TRBV11-3, the J call TRBJ2-5; TRBD2 matches 8 bases. The CDR3 loop spans 16 amino acids. Germline V gives CDR1 SGHNT, CDR2 YENEEA. The J segment lost 5 bases and the V segment lost 5 bases, leaving 13 bases of the junction unmatched. The CDR3 DNA reads as TGTGCCAGCAGCCGACCGGGAGCGGGAGTAAGGGAGACCCAGTACTTC. It encodes CASSRPGAGVRETQYF.

V and J are TRBV5-1 and TRBJ1-1; D is perhaps TRBD1 (5 bases). CDR3 length equals 14 residues. V was cut by 3 bases and J by 6 bases, with 15 bases left in between. CDR1 and CDR2 (germline): SGHRS, YFSETQ. CDR3 loop: CASSSGRRGAEAFF. CDR3 in DNA: TGCGCCAGCAGCTCGGGCCGAAGGGGCGCTGAAGCTTTCTTT.

This clone came up once. The rearrangement uses TRBV14 and TRBJ1-2, with unresolved D. V was clipped by 0 bases and J by 4 bases, with 12 bases between them. CDR1 and CDR2 (germline): SGHDN, FVKESK. The CDR3 is 15 residues long. In DNA form, the CDR3 reads TGTGCCAGCAGCCAAGAGTCTTATGCGGGCTATGGCTACACCTTC. This codes for CASSQESYAGYGYTF. The whole variable domain, remainder taken from reference TRBV14 and TRBJ1-2, is EAGVTQFPSHSVIEKGQTVTLRCDPISGHDNLYWYRRVMGKEIKFLLHFVKESKQDESGMPNNRFLAERTGGTYSTLKVQPAELEDSGVYFCASSQESYAGYGYTFGSGTRLTVV.

This clone was counted a single time. This rearrangement joins TRBV7-2 to TRBJ2-6, with 8 positions matching TRBD2. This CDR3 comprises 17 residues. Germline-derived CDR1 and CDR2 are SGHTA and FQGNSA. With 4 bases clipped from V and 0 bases from J, the junction kept 5 bases outside the gene matches. The CDR3 loop reads CASSSGGGRSGANVLTF. In nucleotides, the CDR3 is TGTGCCAGCAGCTCCGGGGGGGGCCGCTCTGGGGCCAACGTCCTGACTTTC.

Details on this clone: Different DNA sequences within this sample yield the same CDR3. J is TRBJ2-3 and V is TRBV20-1; 7 bases fit TRBD1. Germline CDR1 is DFQATT and CDR2 is SNEGSKA (reference sequence). V trimming: 3 bases; J trimming: 6 bases; junction bases outside the gene matches: 0. The CDR3 loop spans 11 amino acids. CDR3 coding DNA: TGCAGTGCTAGCAGGGGGGATACGCAGTATTTT. It encodes CSASRGDTQYF.